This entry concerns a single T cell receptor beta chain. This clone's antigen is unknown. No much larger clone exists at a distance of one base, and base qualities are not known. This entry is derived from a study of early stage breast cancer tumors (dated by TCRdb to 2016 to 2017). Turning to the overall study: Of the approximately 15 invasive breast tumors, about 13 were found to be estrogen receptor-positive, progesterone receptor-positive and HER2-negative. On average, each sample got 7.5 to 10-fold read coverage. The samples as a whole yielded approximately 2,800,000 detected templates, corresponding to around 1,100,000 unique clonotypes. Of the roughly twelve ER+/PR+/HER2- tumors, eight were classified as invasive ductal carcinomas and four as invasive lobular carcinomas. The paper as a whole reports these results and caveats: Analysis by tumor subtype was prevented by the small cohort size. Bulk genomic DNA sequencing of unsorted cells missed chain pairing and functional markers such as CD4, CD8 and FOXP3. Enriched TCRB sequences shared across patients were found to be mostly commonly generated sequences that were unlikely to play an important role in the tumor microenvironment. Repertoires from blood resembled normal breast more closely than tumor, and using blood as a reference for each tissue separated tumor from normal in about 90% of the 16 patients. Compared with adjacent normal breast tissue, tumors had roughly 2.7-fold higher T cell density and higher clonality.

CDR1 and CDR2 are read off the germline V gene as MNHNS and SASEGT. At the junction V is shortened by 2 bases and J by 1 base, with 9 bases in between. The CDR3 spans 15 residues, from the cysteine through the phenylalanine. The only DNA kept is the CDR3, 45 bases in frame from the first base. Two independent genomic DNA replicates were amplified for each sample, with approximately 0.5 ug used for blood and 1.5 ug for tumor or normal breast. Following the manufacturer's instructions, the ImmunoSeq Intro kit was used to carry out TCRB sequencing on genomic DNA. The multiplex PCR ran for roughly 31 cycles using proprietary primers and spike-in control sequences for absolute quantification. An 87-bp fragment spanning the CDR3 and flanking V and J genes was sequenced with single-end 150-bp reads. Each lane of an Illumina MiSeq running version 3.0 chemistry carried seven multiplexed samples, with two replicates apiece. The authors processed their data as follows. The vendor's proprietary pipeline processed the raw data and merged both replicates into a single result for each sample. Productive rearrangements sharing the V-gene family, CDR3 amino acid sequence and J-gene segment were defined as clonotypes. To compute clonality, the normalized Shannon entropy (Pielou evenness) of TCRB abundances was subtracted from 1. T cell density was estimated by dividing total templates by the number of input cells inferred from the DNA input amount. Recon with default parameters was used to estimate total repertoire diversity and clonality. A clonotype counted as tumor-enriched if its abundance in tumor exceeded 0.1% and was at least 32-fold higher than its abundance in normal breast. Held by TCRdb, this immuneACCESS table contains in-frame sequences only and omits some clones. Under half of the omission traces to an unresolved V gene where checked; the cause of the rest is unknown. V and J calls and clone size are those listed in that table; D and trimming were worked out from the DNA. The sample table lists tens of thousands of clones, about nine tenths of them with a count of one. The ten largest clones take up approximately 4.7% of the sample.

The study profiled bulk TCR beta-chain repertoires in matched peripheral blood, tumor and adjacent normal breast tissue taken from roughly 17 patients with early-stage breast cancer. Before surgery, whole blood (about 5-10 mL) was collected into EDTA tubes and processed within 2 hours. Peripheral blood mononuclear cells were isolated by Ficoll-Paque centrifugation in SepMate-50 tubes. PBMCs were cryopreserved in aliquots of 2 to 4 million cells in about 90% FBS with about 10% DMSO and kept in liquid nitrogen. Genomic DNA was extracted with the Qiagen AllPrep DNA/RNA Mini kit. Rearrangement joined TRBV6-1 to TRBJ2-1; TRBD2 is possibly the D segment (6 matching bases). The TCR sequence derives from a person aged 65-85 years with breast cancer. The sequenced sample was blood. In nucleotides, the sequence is TGTGCCAGCAGTGAACGCGGGACTTCCTACAATGAGCAGTTCTTC. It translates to CASSERGTSYNEQFF.